The 3 T cell receptor beta chains presented below share a single source sample, sequenced in a study. Using its own MiXCR run on the 5' RACE reads, TCRdb lists one record per CDR3 protein. This sample has around 44,000 distinct CDR3 sequences, with approximately 30% found just once. Sequencing was done on a sample of tumor-infiltrating memory CD4+ T cells sorted from the breast tumor. Subset denoted: memory CD4+ T cells, CD4+CD45RO+CD25-. The receptors were gathered from a female donor with breast cancer.

DNA for the CDR3: TGTGCCAGCAGTGAACGGGACACGAACACCGGGGAGCTGTTTTTT. The encoded protein is CASSERDTNTGELFF. The rearrangement uses TRBV6-1 and TRBJ2-2, with D possibly matching TRBD1 (6 bases). Germline lookup yields CDR1 MNHNS and CDR2 SASEGT. V lost 2 bases and J lost 0, with 7 bases in between. The length of the CDR3 is 15 residues.

The genes are TRBV12-3 or TRBV12-4 and TRBJ2-3; D possibly uses TRBD1 or TRBD2 (5 bases each). The CDR3 contains 14 residues. V shed 8 bases and J shed 3 bases, with 15 bases lying between them. The CDR3 spells CASVFSWGTDTQYF. CDR3 bases: TGTGCCAGCGTGTTCTCCTGGGGGACAGATACGCAGTATTTT.

This clonotype showed up just a few times. The chain carries TRBV20-1 and TRBJ2-3; TRBD2 aligns across 10 bases. Germline lookup yields CDR1 DFQATT and CDR2 SNEGSKA (reference sequence). The junction had 7 bases not matched to a gene; V was cut back by 4 bases and J by 0 bases. The CDR3 consists of 16 residues. Written as DNA, the CDR3 is TGCAGTGCTAACTTAGCGGGGGGAGGTAGCACAGATACGCAGTATTTT. It encodes CSANLAGGGSTDTQYF.